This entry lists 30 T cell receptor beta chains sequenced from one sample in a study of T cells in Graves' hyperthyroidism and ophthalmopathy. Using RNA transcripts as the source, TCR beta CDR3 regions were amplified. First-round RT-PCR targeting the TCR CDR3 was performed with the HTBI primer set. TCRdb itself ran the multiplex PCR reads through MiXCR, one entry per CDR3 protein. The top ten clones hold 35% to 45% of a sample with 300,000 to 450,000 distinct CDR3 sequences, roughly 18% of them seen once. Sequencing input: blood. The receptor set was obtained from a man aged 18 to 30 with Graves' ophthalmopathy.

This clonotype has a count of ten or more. This CDR3 reads CASGLSPLHF. In DNA, the CDR3 is TGCGCCAGCGGACTTTCACCCCTCCACTTT. The V gene is TRBV4-1, the J gene TRBJ1-6; no firm D call. The CDR3 is 10 amino acids. CDR1 and CDR2 (germline): MGHRA, YSYEKL. V was cut by 8 bases and J by 9 bases, with 5 bases left in between.

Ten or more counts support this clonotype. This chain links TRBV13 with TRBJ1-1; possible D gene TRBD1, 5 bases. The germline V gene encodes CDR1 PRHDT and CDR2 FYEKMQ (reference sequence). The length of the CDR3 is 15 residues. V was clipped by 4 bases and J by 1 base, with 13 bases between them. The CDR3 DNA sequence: TGTGCCAGCAGCTCAGAAGGACACACGAACACTGAAGCTTTCTTT. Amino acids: CASSSEGHTNTEAFF.

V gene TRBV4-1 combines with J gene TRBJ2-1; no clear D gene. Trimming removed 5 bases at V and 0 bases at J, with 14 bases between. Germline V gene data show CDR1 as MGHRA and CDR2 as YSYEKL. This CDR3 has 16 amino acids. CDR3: CASSDPFESSYNEQFF. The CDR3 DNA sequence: TGCGCCAGCAGCGACCCATTTGAGAGCTCCTACAATGAGCAGTTCTTC.

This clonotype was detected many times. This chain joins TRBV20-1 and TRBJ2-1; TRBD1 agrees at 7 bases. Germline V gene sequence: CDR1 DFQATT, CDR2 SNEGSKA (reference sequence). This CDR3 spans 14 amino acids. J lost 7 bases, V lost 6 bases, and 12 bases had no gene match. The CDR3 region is CSAQRQGRLNEQFF. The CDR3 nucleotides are TGCAGTGCCCAGAGACAGGGAAGGTTAAATGAGCAGTTCTTC.

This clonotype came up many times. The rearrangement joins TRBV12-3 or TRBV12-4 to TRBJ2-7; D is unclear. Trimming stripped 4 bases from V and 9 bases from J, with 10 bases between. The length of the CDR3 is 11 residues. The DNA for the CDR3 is TGTGCCAGCAGTTATGGAGAAGTGCAGTACTTC. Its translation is CASSYGEVQYF.

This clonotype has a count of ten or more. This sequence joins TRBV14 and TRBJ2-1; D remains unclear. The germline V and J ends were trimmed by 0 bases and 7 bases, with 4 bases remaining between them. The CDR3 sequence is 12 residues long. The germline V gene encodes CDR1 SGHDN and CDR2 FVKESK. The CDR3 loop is CASSQEGNEQFF. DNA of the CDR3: TGTGCCAGCAGCCAAGAAGGGAATGAGCAGTTCTTC.

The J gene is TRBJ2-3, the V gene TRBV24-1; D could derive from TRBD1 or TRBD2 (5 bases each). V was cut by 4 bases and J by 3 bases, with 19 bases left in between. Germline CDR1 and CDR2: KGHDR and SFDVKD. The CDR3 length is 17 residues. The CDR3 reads CATSEGPRDPWTDTQYF. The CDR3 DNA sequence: TGTGCCACCAGTGAGGGGCCAAGGGACCCTTGGACAGATACGCAGTATTTT.

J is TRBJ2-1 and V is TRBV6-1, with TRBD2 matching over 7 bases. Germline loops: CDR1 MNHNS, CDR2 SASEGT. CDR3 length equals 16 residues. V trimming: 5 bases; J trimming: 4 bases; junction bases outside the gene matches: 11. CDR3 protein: CASSYASSGIYNEQFF. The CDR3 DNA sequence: TGTGCCAGCAGTTACGCGTCGAGCGGGATATACAATGAGCAGTTCTTC.

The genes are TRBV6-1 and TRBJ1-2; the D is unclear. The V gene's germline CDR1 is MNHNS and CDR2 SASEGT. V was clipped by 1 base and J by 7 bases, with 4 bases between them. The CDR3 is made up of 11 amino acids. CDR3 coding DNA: TGTGCCAGCAGTGAAGGGGCTGGCTACACCTTC. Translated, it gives CASSEGAGYTF.

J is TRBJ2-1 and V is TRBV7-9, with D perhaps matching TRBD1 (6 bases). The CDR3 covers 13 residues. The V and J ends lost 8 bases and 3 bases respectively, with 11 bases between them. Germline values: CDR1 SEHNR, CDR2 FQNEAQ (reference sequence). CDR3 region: CASEQGVYNEQFF. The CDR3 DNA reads TGTGCCAGCGAACAGGGTGTCTACAATGAGCAGTTCTTC.

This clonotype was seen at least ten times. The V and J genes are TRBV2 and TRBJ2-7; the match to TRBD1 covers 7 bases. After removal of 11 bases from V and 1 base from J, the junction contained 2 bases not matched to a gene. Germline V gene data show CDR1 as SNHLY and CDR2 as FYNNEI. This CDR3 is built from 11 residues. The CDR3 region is CARQGSYEQYF. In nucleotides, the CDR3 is TGTGCCCGACAGGGTTCCTACGAGCAGTACTTC.

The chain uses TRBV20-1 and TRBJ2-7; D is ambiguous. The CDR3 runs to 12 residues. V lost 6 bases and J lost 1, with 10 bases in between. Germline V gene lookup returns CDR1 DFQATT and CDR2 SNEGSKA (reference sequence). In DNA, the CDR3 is TGCAGTGCAAGGACGGAATCCTACGAGCAGTACTTC. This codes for CSARTESYEQYF.

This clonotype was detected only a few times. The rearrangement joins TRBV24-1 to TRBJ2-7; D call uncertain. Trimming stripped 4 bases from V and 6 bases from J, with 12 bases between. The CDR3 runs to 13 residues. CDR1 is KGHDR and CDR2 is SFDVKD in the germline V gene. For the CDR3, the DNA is TGTGCCACCAGTGAATGGAAGGAGAGCGAGCAGTACTTC. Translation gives CATSEWKESEQYF.

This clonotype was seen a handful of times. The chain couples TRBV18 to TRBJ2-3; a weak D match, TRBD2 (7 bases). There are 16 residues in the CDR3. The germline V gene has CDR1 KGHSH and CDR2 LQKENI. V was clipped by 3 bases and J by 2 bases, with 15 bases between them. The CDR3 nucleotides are TGTGCCAGCTCACCGTTAACGGGGGGCCTCACAGATACGCAGTATTTT. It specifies CASSPLTGGLTDTQYF.

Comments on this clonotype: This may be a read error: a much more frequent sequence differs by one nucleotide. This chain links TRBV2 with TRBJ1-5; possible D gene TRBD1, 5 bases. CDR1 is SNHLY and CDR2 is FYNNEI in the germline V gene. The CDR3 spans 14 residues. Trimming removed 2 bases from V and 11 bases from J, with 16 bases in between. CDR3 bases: TGTGCCAGCAGTGAACAGGGTTCAAGGCCGGCCCAGCATTTT. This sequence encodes CASSEQGSRPAQHF.

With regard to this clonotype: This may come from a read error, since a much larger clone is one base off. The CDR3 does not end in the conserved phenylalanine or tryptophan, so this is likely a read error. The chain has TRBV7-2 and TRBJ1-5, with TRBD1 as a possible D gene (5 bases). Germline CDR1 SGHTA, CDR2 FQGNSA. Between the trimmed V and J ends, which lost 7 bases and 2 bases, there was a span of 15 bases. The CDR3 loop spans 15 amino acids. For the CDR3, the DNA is TGTGCCAGCAAGCGAGGGACCTGGGGCAATCAGCCCCAGCATTCT. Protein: CASKRGTWGNQPQHS.

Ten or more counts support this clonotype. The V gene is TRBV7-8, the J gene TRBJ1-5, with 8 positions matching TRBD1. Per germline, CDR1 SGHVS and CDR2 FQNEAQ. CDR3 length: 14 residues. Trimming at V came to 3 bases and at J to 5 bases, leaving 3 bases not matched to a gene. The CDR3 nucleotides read TGTGCCAGCAGCTTGGGCAGGGGGCATCAGCCCCAGCATTTT. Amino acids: CASSLGRGHQPQHF.

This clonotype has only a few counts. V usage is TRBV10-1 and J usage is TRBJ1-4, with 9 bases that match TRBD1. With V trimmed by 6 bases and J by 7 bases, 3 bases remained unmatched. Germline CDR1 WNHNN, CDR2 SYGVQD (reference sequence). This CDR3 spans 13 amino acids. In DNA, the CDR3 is TGCGCCAGCAGAGGGACAGGGTGTGAAAAACTGTTTTTT. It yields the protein CASRGTGCEKLFF.

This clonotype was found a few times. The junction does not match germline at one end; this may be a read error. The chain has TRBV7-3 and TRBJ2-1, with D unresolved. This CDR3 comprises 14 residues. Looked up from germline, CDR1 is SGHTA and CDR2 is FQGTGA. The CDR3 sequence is CAGSRETRYNEQFF. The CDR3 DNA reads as TGTGCCGGCAGCAGAGAGACCCGGTACAATGAGCAGTTCTTC.

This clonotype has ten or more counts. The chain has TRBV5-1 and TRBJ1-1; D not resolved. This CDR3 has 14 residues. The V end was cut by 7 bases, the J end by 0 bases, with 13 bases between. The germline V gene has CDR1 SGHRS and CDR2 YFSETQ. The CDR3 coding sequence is TGCGCCAGCGCCCTCGGGGAGCTGAACACTGAAGCTTTCTTT. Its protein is CASALGELNTEAFF.

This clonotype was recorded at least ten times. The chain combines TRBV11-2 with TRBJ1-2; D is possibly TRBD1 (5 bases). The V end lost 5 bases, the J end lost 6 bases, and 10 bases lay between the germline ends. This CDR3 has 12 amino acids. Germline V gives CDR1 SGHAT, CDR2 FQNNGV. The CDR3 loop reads CASSPGGDGYTF. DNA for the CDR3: TGTGCCAGCAGCCCGGGGGGTGATGGCTACACCTTC. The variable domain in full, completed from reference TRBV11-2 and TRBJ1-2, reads EAGVAQSPRYKIIEKRQSVAFWCNPISGHATLYWYQQILGQGPKLLIQFQNNGVVDDSQLPKDRFSAERLKGVDSTLKIQPAKLEDSAVYLCASSPGGDGYTFGSGTRLTVV.

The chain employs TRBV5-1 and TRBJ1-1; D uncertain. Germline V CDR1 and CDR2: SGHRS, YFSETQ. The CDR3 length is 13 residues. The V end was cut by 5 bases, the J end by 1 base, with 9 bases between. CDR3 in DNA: TGCGCCAGCAGGGGCCCAGGGAACACTGAAGCTTTCTTT. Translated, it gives CASRGPGNTEAFF.

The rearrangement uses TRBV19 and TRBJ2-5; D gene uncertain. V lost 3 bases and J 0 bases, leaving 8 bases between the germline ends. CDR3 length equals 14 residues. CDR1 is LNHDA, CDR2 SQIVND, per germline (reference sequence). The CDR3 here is CASSMGRYQETQYF. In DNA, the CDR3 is TGTGCCAGTAGTATGGGTCGGTACCAAGAGACCCAGTACTTC.

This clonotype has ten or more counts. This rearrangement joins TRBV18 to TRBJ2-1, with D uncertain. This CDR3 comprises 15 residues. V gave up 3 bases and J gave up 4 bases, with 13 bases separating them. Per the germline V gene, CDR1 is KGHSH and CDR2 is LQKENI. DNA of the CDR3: TGTGCCAGCTCACCCGTGACCGGCAGTTACAATGAGCAGTTCTTC. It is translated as CASSPVTGSYNEQFF.

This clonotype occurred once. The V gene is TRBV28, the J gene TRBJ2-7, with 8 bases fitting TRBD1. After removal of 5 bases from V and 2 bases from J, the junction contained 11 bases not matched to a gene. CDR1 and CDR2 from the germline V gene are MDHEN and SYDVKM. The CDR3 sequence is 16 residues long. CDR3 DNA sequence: TGTGCCAGCAGTCGCCCCGGGACAGGCAAACCCTACGAGCAGTACTTC. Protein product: CASSRPGTGKPYEQYF.

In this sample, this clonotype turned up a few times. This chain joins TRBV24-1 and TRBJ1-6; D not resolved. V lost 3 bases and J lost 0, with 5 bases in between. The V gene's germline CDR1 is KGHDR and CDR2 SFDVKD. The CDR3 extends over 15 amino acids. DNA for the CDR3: TGTGCCACCAGTGATGGATTCTCCTATAATTCACCCCTCCACTTT. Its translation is CATSDGFSYNSPLHF.

The CDR3 DNA reads TGCGCCAGCAGCCAAACGGGGGCGGCTGAAGCTTTCTTT. Translating gives CASSQTGAAEAFF. The gene calls are TRBV4-1 and TRBJ1-1, with a weak D call TRBD1 (6 bases). Trimming removed 2 bases from V and 6 bases from J, with 10 bases in between. The length of the CDR3 is 13 residues. Per the germline V gene, CDR1 is MGHRA and CDR2 is YSYEKL.

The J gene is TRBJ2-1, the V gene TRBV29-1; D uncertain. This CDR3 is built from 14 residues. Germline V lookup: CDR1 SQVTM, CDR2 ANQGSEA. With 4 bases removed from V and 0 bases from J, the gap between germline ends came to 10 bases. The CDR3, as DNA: TGCAGCGTTGGCGGTAAGGGCTCCTACAATGAGCAGTTCTTC. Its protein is CSVGGKGSYNEQFF.

The CDR3 coding sequence is TGTGCCAGCAGCGAAGGGTGGACAGTCGAAAAACTGTTTTTT. Its translation: CASSEGWTVEKLFF. The chain recombines TRBV7-9 with TRBJ1-4; a possible D gene is TRBD1 (6 bases). The CDR3 sequence is 14 residues long. V was trimmed by 5 bases and J by 8 bases, leaving 15 bases between them. Germline lookup yields CDR1 SEHNR and CDR2 FQNEAQ (reference sequence).

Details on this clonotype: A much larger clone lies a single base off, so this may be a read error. CDR3 residues: CASRASGGAYEQYF. The CDR3 DNA follows: TGTGCCAGCAGAGCTAGCGGGGGGGCCTACGAGCAGTACTTC. This chain uses TRBV5-4 with TRBJ2-7; 12 bases agree with TRBD2. Germline CDR1 SGHNT, CDR2 YYREEE (reference sequence). The length of the CDR3 is 14 residues. The trim removed 5 bases at V and 2 bases at J, leaving 2 bases unmatched.